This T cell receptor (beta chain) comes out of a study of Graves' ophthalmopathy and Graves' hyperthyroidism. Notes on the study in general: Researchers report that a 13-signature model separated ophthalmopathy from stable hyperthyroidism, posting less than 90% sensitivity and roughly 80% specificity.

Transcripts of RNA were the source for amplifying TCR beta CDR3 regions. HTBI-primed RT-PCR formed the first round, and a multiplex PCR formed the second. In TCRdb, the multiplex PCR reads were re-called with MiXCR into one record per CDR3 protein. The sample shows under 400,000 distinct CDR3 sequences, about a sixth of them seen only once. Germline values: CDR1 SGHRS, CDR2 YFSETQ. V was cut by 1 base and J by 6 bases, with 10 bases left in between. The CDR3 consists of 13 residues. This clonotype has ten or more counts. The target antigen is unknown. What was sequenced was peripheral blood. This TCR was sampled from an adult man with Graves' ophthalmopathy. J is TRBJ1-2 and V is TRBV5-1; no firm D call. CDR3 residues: CASSLLGSNGYTF. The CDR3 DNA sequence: TGCGCCAGCAGCTTGCTGGGGAGCAATGGCTACACCTTC.